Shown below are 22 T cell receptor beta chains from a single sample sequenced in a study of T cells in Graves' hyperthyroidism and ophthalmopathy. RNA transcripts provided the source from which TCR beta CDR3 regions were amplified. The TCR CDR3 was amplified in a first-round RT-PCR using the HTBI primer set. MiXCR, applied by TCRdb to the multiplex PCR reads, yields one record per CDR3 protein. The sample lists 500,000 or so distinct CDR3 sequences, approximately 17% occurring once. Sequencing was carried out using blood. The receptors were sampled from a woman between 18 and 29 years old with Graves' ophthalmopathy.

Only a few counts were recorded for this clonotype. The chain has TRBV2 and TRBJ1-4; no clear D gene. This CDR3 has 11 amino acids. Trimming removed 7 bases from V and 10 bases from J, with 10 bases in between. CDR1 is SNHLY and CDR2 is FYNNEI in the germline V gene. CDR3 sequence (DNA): TGTGCCAGCACACCCCGGGGAAAACTGTTTTTT. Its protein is CASTPRGKLFF.

This chain's CDR3 is CAGGQSSTEAFF. The CDR3 nucleotides read TGTGCCGGGGGACAGTCCTCCACTGAAGCTTTCTTT. The chain has TRBV6-5 and TRBJ1-1; 7 nucleotides line up with TRBD1. J was trimmed by 4 bases and V by 11 bases; bases with no gene match: 7. This CDR3 is built from 12 residues. From germline, CDR1 is MNHEY and CDR2 SVGAGI.

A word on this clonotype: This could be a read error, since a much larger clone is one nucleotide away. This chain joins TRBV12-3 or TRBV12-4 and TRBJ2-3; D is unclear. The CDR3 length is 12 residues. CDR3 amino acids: CASSPFPDTRYF. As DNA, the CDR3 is TGTGCCAGCAGTCCCTTCCCAGATACGCGGTATTTT.

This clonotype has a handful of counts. Here the CDR3 reads CSARGDRDILAEGYTF. CDR3 DNA: TGCAGTGCTAGAGGGGACAGGGATATTTTGGCGGAGGGCTACACCTTC. The chain joins TRBV20-1 to TRBJ1-2; 9 bases line up with TRBD1. Germline values: CDR1 DFQATT, CDR2 SNEGSKA (reference sequence). With 1 base clipped from V and 8 bases from J, the junction kept 14 bases outside the gene matches. The CDR3 totals 16 residues.

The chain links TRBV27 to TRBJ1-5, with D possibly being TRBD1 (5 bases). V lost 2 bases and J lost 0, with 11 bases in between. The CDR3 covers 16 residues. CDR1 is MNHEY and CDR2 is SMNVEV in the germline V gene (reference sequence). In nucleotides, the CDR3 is TGTGCCAGCAGTTTAAAAGGGACGGCTAGCAATCAGCCCCAGCATTTT. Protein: CASSLKGTASNQPQHF.

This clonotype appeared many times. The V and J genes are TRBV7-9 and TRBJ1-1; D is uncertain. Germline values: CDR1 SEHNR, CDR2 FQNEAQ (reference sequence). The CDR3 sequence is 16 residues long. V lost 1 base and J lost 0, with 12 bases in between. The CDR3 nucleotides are TGTGCCAGCAGCTTAGAATTTCTGGGCTTGAACACTGAAGCTTTCTTT. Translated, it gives CASSLEFLGLNTEAFF.

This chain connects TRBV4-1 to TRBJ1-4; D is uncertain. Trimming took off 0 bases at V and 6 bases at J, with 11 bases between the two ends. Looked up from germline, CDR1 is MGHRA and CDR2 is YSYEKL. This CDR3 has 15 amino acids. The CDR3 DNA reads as TGCGCCAGCAGCCAAGATGGAGGGAGGGATGAAAAACTGTTTTTT. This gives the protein CASSQDGGRDEKLFF.

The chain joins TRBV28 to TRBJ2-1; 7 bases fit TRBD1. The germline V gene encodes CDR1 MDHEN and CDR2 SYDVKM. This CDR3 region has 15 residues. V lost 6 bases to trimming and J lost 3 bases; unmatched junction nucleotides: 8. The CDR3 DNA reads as TGTGCCAGCAGAATAAACAGGGGCCTCTACAATGAGCAGTTCTTC. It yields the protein CASRINRGLYNEQFF.

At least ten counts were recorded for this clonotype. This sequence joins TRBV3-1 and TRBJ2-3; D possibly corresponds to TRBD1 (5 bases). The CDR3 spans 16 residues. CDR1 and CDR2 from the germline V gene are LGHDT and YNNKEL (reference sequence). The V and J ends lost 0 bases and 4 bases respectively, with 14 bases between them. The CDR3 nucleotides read TGTGCCAGCAGCCAAGATGTGTACAGGCTGGCAGATACGCAGTATTTT. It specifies CASSQDVYRLADTQYF.

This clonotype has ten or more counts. CDR3 protein: CAWKGTPSYEQYF. In DNA, the CDR3 is TGTGCCTGGAAGGGGACACCTTCCTACGAGCAGTACTTC. This chain joins TRBV30 and TRBJ2-7; D is perhaps TRBD1 (6 bases). CDR3 length: 13 residues. Germline lookup yields CDR1 GTSNPN and CDR2 SVGIG (reference sequence). The V and J ends lost 4 bases and 1 base respectively, with 11 bases between them.

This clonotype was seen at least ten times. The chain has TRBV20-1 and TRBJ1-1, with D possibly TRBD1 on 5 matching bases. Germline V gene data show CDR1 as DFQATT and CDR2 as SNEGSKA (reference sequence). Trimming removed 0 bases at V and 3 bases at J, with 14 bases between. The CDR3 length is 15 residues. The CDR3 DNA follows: TGCAGTGCTAGAGATTCCGGGGTAGGGGACACTGAAGCTTTCTTT. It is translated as CSARDSGVGDTEAFF.

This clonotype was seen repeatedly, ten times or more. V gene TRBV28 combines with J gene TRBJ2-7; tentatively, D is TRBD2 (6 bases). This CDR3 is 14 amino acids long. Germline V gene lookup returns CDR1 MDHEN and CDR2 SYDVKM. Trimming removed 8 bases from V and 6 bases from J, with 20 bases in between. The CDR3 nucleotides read TGTGCCAGCTCTTGGGGTCGGGGGTTAGGCGAGCAGTACTTC. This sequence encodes CASSWGRGLGEQYF.

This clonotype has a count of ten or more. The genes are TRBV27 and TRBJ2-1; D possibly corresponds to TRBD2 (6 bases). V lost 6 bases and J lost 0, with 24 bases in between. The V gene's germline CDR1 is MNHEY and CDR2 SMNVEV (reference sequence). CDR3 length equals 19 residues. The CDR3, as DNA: TGTGCCAGCAGGGCCGGGACTGCGAGACCTGAGAGCTCCTACAATGAGCAGTTCTTC. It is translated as CASRAGTARPESSYNEQFF.

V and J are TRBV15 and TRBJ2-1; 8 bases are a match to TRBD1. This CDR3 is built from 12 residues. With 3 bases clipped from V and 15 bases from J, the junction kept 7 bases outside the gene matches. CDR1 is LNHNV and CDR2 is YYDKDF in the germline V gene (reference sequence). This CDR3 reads CATSRFGTGRFF. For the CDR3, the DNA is TGTGCCACCAGCAGGTTCGGGACAGGCCGGTTCTTC.

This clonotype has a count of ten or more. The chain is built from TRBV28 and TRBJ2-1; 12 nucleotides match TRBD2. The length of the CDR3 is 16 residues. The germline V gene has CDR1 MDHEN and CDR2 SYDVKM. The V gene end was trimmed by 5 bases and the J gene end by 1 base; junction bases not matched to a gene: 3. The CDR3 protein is CASSPTSGGSYNEQFF. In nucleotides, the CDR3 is TGTGCCAGCAGTCCCACTAGCGGGGGGTCCTACAATGAGCAGTTCTTC. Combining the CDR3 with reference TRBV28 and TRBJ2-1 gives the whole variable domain DVKVTQSSRYLVKRTGEKVFLECVQDMDHENMFWYRQDPGLGLRLIYFSYDVKMKEKGDIPEGYSVSREKKERFSLILESASTNQTSMYLCASSPTSGGSYNEQFFGPGTRLTVL.

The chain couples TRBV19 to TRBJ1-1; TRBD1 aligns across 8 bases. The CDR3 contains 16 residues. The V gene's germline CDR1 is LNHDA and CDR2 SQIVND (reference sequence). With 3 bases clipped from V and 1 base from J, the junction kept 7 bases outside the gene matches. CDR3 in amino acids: CASSIRRRGPNTEAFF. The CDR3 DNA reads TGTGCCAGTAGTATTCGTCGCAGGGGGCCGAACACTGAAGCTTTCTTT.

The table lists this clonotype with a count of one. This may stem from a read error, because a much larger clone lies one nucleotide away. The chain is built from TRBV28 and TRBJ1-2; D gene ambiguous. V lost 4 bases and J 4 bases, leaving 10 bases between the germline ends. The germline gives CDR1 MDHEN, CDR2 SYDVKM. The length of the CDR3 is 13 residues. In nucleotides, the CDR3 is TGTGCCAGCAGTTCACGGAGGTCCTATGGCTACACCTTC. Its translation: CASSSRRSYGYTF.

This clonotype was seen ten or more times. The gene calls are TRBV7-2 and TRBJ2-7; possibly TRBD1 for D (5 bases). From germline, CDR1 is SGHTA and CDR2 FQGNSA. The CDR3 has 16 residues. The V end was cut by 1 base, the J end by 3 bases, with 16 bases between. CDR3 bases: TGTGCCAGCAGCTTAGTCATGGCAGGGCGAGGCTACGAGCAGTACTTC. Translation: CASSLVMAGRGYEQYF. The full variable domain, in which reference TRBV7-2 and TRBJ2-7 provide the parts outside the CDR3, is GAGVSQSPSNKVTEKGKDVELRCDPISGHTALYWYRQSLGQGLEFLIYFQGNSAPDKSGLPSDRFSAERTGGSVSTLTIQRTQQEDSAVYLCASSLVMAGRGYEQYFGPGTRLTVT.

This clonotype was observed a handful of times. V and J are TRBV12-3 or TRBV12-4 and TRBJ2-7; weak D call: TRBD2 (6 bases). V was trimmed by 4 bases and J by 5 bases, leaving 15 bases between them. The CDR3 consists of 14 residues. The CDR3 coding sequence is TGTGCCAGCAGTTCGGGCCCTAGCGCCAACGAGCAGTACTTC. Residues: CASSSGPSANEQYF.

CDR3 coding DNA: TGTGCCAGCAGGACGACTAGCGGGGGGCCGGAGACCCAGTACTTC. This encodes CASRTTSGGPETQYF. The chain is built from TRBV6-1 and TRBJ2-5, with TRBD2 matching over 13 bases. V gave up 6 bases and J gave up 5 bases; unmatched junction bases: 6. The CDR3 runs 15 residues. CDR1 is MNHNS, CDR2 SASEGT, per germline.

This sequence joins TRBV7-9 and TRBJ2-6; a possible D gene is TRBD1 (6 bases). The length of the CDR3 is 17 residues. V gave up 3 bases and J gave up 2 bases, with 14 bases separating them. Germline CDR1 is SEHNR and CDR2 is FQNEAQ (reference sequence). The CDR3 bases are TGTGCCAGCAGCTTGGCTACAGGGTACACTGGGGCCAACGTCCTGACTTTC. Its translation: CASSLATGYTGANVLTF.

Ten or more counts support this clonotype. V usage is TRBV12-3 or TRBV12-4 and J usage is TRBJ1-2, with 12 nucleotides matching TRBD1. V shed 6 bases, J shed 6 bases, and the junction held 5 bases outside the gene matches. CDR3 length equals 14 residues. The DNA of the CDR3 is TGTGCCAGCAGACCCGGGACAGGGGGCCATGGCTACACCTTC. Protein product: CASRPGTGGHGYTF.